The sequence of this T cell receptor beta chain was determined in a study of early T cells in non-severe SARS-CoV-2 infection. Background on the study: Chains from this unsorted whole-blood bulk RNA could not be paired.

The V segment lost 0 bases and the J segment 3 bases; nucleotides outside the gene matches: 0. The germline CDR1 and CDR2 sequences are SGHNT and YYREEE (reference sequence). This CDR3 contains 14 residues. Attached unique molecular identifiers marked individual cDNA molecules. TCRdb analysed the 5' RACE reads with MiXCR anew, one entry per CDR3 protein. The data show approximately 68,000 distinct CDR3 sequences, about a tenth seen once. The chain combines TRBV5-4 with TRBJ2-1; the match to TRBD1 covers 7 bases. Sequenced here: whole blood, sampled at baseline. This clonotype was sampled from an adult who was a healthcare worker with PCR-confirmed SARS-CoV-2 infection or an uninfected control (not recorded which). In DNA, the CDR3 is TGTGCCAGCAGCTTGGGACAGGGCTACAATGAGCAGTTCTTC. This codes for CASSLGQGYNEQFF.